This T cell receptor (beta chain) was identified in a study of spatial heterogeneity in lung cancer. Study overall: When available, follow-up PBMC samples taken a median of roughly two years after resection were sequenced. Unique TCR and UMI combinations averaged more than ten appearances each in raw reads.

Regarding the study as a whole: The appearance of ubiquitous expanded tumor TCRs in blood was greater at resection than follow-up.

TCRdb passed the 5' RACE reads through MiXCR, listing each CDR3 protein once. The table has about 43,000 distinct CDR3 sequences, approximately 22% seen once. Time point described: blood at routine non-recurrence follow-up after resection. In each case, whole RNA from tumor, nontumor lung or frozen PBMC was sequenced unsorted. Germline CDR1 MDHEN, CDR2 SYDVKM. Unmatched junction bases numbered 11, after V lost 9 bases and J lost 4 bases. The CDR3 is 14 residues long. Notes on this clonotype: Antigen specificity is unknown.

The sample consisted of PBMCs, taken at follow-up. The TCR was taken from a female donor with early-stage non-small cell lung cancer. The J gene is TRBJ1-2, the V gene TRBV28, with TRBD1 matching over 7 bases. The CDR3 coding sequence is TGTGCCAGTTTTCTGTCCGGGACAGTCTATGGCTACACCTTC. Encoded protein: CASFLSGTVYGYTF.